These T cell receptor beta chains were read from a single sample in a study of blood T cell repertoires in COVID-19. The method was immunoSEQ multiplex PCR; TCRdb's version includes in-frame clones alone and lacks a portion of them. The sample shows about 200,000 clones, about four fifths of them seen only once. What was sequenced was peripheral blood. These receptors originate from a woman between 45 and 60 years old with acute or convalescent COVID-19. CDR3s include the opening cysteine and the closing phenylalanine or tryptophan. The order of the fields is clone size, J gene, D gene, V gene, CDR3 length, CDR3 protein, CDR3 DNA. D genes are given only for firm matches. Rows may omit the clone size; those that give it use once, few, many or a size class.

.,TRBJ2-3,.,TRBV5-6,16,CASSLGLLGVGDTQYF,TGTGCCAGCAGCTTGGGACTTCTCGGGGTGGGAGATACGCAGTATTTT
.,TRBJ2-3,TRBD2,TRBV5-1,17,CASSLRGASGSADTQYF,TGCGCCAGCAGCTTGAGGGGGGCTAGCGGGAGTGCAGATACGCAGTATTTT
.,TRBJ2-3,TRBD2,TRBV29-1,18,CSVEGLTASGGGTDTQYF,TGCAGCGTTGAAGGTTTGACGGCTAGCGGAGGGGGCACAGATACGCAGTATTTT
.,TRBJ2-1,TRBD1,TRBV28,16,CASSRTGYKFYNEQFF,TGTGCCAGCAGTCGGACAGGGTATAAGTTTTACAATGAGCAGTTCTTC
.,TRBJ2-4,TRBD2,TRBV11-2,14,CASSSPPGLHIQYF,TGTGCCAGCAGCTCCCCACCGGGACTACACATTCAGTACTTC
once,TRBJ2-2,.,TRBV21-1,16,CASRPRDRENNGELFF,TGTGCCAGCAGACCCCGGGACAGGGAAAATAACGGGGAGCTGTTTTTT
.,TRBJ2-7,TRBD2,TRBV6-2/TRBV6-3,18,CASSYPRLAGGYSYEQYF,TGTGCCAGCAGTTACCCCCGGCTAGCGGGAGGATATTCCTACGAGCAGTACTTC
.,TRBJ2-1,TRBD1,TRBV12-3/TRBV12-4,13,CASSPRGRVEQFF,TGTGCCAGCAGTCCTAGGGGGCGCGTAGAGCAGTTCTTC
.,TRBJ2-5,TRBD2,TRBV7-9,14,CASGTSERGETQYF,TGTGCCAGCGGGACTAGCGAACGAGGAGAGACCCAGTACTTC
.,TRBJ2-7,.,TRBV3-1/TRBV3-2,15,CASSQDGQAFYEQYF,TGTGCCAGCAGCCAAGATGGGCAGGCGTTCTACGAGCAGTACTTC
once,TRBJ2-2,.,TRBV12-3/TRBV12-4,13,CASSSSGTGELFF,TGTGCCAGCAGTTCCTCGGGAACCGGGGAGCTGTTTTTT
.,TRBJ1-1,.,TRBV6-5,14,CASSLDRKNTEAFF,TGTGCCAGCAGTTTGGACAGAAAGAACACTGAAGCTTTCTTT
.,TRBJ2-2,TRBD2,TRBV2,15,CASHLGLGLSGELFF,TGTGCCAGCCATTTGGGACTAGGTTTATCCGGGGAGCTGTTTTTT
few,TRBJ2-7,.,TRBV18,15,CASSPQSRANYEQYF,TGTGCCAGCTCACCTCAATCCAGGGCAAACTACGAGCAGTACTTC
.,TRBJ1-5,.,TRBV6-6,12,CASSYSQGNQHF,TGTGCCAGCAGTTACTCGCAGGGGAACCAACATTTT
.,TRBJ2-1,.,TRBV5-1,17,CASSLTRSGLPYNEQFF,TGCGCCAGCAGCCTAACAAGATCGGGACTGCCCTACAATGAGCAGTTCTTC
.,TRBJ2-7,.,TRBV28,13,CASSVQGSYEQYF,TGTGCCAGCAGTGTTCAGGGGTCCTACGAGCAGTACTTC
.,TRBJ1-1,TRBD1,TRBV18,14,CASSPDRANTEAFF,TGTGCCAGCTCCCCGGACAGGGCGAACACTGAAGCTTTCTTT
.,TRBJ2-7,.,TRBV4-1,14,CASSQQEEGDEQYF,TGCGCCAGCAGCCAACAAGAGGAGGGAGACGAGCAGTACTTC
.,TRBJ2-1,TRBD2,TRBV5-1,19,CASSFAGDISGRAIREQFF,TGCGCCAGCAGCTTCGCAGGAGATATTAGCGGGAGGGCCATTAGAGAGCAGTTCTTC
.,TRBJ2-2,.,TRBV7-9,17,CASSLLARSGLGGELFF,TGTGCCAGCAGCTTACTTGCGAGATCAGGCCTGGGCGGGGAGCTGTTTTTT
.,TRBJ2-7,.,TRBV6-4,13,CASSDGPSYEQYF,TGTGCCAGCAGTGACGGCCCATCCTACGAGCAGTACTTC